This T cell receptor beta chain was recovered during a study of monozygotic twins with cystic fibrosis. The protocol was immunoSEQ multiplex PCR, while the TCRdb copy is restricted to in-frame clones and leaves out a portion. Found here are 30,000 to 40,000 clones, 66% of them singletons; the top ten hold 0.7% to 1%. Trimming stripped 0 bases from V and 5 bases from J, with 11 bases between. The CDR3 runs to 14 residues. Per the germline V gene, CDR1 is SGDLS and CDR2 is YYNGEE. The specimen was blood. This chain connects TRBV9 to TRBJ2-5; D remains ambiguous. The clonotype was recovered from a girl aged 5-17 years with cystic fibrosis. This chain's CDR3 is CASSVGVGRETQYF. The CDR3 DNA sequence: TGTGCCAGCAGCGTAGGCGTGGGTCGCGAGACCCAGTACTTC.